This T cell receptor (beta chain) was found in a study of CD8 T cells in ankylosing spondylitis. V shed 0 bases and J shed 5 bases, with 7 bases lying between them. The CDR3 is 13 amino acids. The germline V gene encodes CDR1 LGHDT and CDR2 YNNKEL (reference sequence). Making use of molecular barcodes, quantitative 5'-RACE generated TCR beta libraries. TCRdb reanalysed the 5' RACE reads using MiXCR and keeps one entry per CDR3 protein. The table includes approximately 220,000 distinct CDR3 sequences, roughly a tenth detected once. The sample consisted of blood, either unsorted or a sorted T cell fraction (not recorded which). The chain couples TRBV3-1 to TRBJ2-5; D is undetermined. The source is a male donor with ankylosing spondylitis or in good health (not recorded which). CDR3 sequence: CASSQETLETQYF. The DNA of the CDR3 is TGTGCCAGCAGCCAAGAGACGTTGGAGACCCAGTACTTC.